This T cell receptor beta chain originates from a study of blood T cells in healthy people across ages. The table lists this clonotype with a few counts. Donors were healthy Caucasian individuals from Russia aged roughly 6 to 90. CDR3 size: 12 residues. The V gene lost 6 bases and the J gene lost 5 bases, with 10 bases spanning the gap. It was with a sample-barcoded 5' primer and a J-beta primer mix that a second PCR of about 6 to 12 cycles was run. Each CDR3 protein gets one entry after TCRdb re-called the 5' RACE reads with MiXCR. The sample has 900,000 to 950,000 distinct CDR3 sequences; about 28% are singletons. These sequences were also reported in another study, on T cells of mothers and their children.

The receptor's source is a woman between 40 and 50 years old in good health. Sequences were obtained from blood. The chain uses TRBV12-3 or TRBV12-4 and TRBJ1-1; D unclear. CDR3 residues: CASRVRGTEAFF. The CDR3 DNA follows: TGTGCCAGCAGGGTCAGAGGGACTGAAGCTTTCTTT.